Listed here are 31 T cell receptor beta chains from one sample, sequenced in a study of memory CD4+ T cells and cytomegalovirus serostatus. TCRdb's copy holds only in-frame clones and misses some; the assay was immunoSEQ multiplex PCR. This table has about 56,000 clones, roughly 82% appearing once. Single viable CD3+CD4+CD8-CD45RO+ cells were sorted as the memory CD4+ T cells. The sample comprised memory CD4+ T cells from blood. All receptors come from an adult in good health and CMV-seronegative.

The chain has TRBV6-1 and TRBJ1-3; no clear D. The CDR3 consists of 15 residues. The V end lost 6 bases, the J end lost 0 bases, and 12 bases lay between the germline ends. CDR1 MNHNS and CDR2 SASEGT come from the germline V gene. The CDR3 DNA follows: TGTGCCAGCAGCCTCGAATTTATCTCTGGAAACACCATATATTTT. This encodes CASSLEFISGNTIYF.

This chain connects TRBV27 to TRBJ1-4; 7 positions agree with TRBD1. There are 15 residues in the CDR3. From germline, CDR1 is MNHEY and CDR2 SMNVEV (reference sequence). Trimming took 4 bases from V and 7 from J; bases not matched to a gene: 9. The CDR3 here is CASSWRGTAGEKLFF. The CDR3 coding sequence is TGTGCCAGCAGTTGGCGGGGGACAGCTGGTGAAAAACTGTTTTTT.

This chain joins TRBV12-5 and TRBJ2-5; D is unresolved. The CDR3 has 12 amino acids. CDR1 LGHNT and CDR2 FRNRAP come from the germline V gene. Trimming removed 6 bases from V and 5 bases from J, with 10 bases in between. DNA of the CDR3: TGTGCTAGTGGGCCGGGTGGGGAGACCCAGTACTTC. It encodes CASGPGGETQYF.

The rearrangement links TRBV11-3 to TRBJ2-1, with 9 bases fitting TRBD2. The CDR3 loop spans 14 amino acids. CDR1 and CDR2 from the germline V gene are SGHNT and YENEEA. Unmatched junction bases numbered 7, after V lost 3 bases and J lost 10 bases. For the CDR3, the DNA is TGTGCCAGCAGCTTTCGAGCGGGGGGTCCGGAGCAGTTCTTC. This translates into CASSFRAGGPEQFF.

This chain uses TRBV11-2 with TRBJ2-7; 12 bases fit TRBD2. V lost 4 bases, J lost 4 bases, and 5 bases stayed unmatched. Germline assignment: CDR1 SGHAT and CDR2 FQNNGV. This CDR3 spans 15 amino acids. The CDR3 DNA is TGTGCCAGCAGCTCAACCCTAGCGGGGGGGTACGAGCAGTACTTC. This encodes CASSSTLAGGYEQYF. Supplemented by reference TRBV11-2 and TRBJ2-7, the full variable domain reads EAGVAQSPRYKIIEKRQSVAFWCNPISGHATLYWYQQILGQGPKLLIQFQNNGVVDDSQLPKDRFSAERLKGVDSTLKIQPAKLEDSAVYLCASSSTLAGGYEQYFGPGTRLTVT.

This chain uses TRBV7-2 with TRBJ1-2, with 8 bases identical to TRBD1. The CDR3 runs 16 residues. The germline gives CDR1 SGHTA, CDR2 FQGNSA. Germline trimming cut 1 base from V and 7 bases from J; bases unmatched to any gene: 11. The CDR3 spells CASSLVGGQGISGYTF. CDR3 DNA sequence: TGTGCCAGCAGCTTAGTAGGTGGACAGGGAATCTCTGGCTACACCTTC.

V is TRBV4-2 and J is TRBJ1-2, with D uncertain. The V gene's germline CDR1 is LGHNA and CDR2 YNFKEQ. The CDR3 has 14 amino acids. Trimming cost V 0 bases and J 8 bases, with 13 bases left between them. CDR3 loop: CASSQERGRRGYTF. The DNA for the CDR3 is TGTGCCAGCAGCCAAGAAAGAGGCCGGAGGGGCTACACCTTC.

This rearrangement joins TRBV19 to TRBJ2-2; D unclear. Germline V gene sequence: CDR1 LNHDA, CDR2 SQIVND (reference sequence). The CDR3 contains 14 residues. The V gene lost 7 bases and the J gene lost 5 bases, with 14 bases spanning the gap. The chain's CDR3 is CASKETGGTGELFF. The CDR3 DNA sequence: TGTGCCAGTAAGGAGACCGGTGGGACCGGGGAGCTGTTTTTT. Variable domain in full (rest from reference TRBV19 and TRBJ2-2): DGGITQSPKYLFRKEGQNVTLSCEQNLNHDAMYWYRQDPGQGLRLIYYSQIVNDFQKGDIAEGYSVSREKKESFPLTVTSAQKNPTAFYLCASKETGGTGELFFGEGSRLTVL.

This rearrangement joins TRBV5-1 to TRBJ2-7, with 7 positions matching TRBD2. CDR3 length equals 15 residues. Trimming took 4 bases from V and 1 from J; bases not matched to a gene: 8. Germline CDR1 and CDR2: SGHRS and YFSETQ. CDR3 region: CASSVTGGPSYEQYF. The CDR3 nucleotides are TGCGCCAGCAGCGTTACGGGGGGTCCTTCCTACGAGCAGTACTTC.

The chain uses TRBV6-5 and TRBJ1-6; TRBD1 is a possible D gene (5 bases). The CDR3 is 15 residues long. Germline V gene lookup returns CDR1 MNHEY and CDR2 SVGAGI. V was shortened by 4 bases and J by 7 bases, with 14 bases between the two germline ends. CDR3 protein: CASSSPGLFNSPLHF. CDR3 in DNA: TGTGCCAGCAGTTCCCCGGGACTGTTCAATTCACCCCTCCACTTT.

J is TRBJ2-1 and V is TRBV11-2; TRBD1 might be the D (6 bases). Trimming took off 5 bases at V and 6 bases at J, with 11 bases between the two ends. The CDR3 length is 13 residues. The germline V gene has CDR1 SGHAT and CDR2 FQNNGV. CDR3 sequence reads: CASSNYRVNEQFF. The CDR3, as DNA: TGTGCCAGCAGCAATTACAGGGTCAATGAGCAGTTCTTC.

The rearrangement uses TRBV5-1 and TRBJ2-7, with 9 bases lining up with TRBD2. The ends lost 2 bases at V and 5 bases at J; junction bases unmatched: 8. Per germline, CDR1 SGHRS and CDR2 YFSETQ. This CDR3 is 15 amino acids long. The CDR3 sequence: CASSLSASGVHEQYF. The CDR3 nucleotides read TGCGCCAGCAGCTTATCGGCTAGCGGGGTACACGAGCAGTACTTC.

This sequence joins TRBV28 and TRBJ1-2; D unclear. This CDR3 contains 12 residues. V lost 5 bases, J lost 4 bases, and 8 bases lay in between. CDR1 and CDR2 (germline): MDHEN, SYDVKM. The CDR3 sequence: CASSQTGYGYTF. For the CDR3, the DNA is TGTGCCAGCAGTCAAACGGGCTATGGCTACACCTTC.

The chain joins TRBV19 to TRBJ2-2; 9 bases match TRBD1. Germline V CDR1 and CDR2: LNHDA, SQIVND (reference sequence). Trimming removed 11 bases from V and 4 bases from J; junction bases left unmatched: 14. This CDR3 is built from 16 residues. DNA of the CDR3: TGTGCCGTATTCCAGTCAGGGACAGGGTTCACCGGGGAGCTGTTTTTT. Translating gives CAVFQSGTGFTGELFF.

The V gene is TRBV19, the J gene TRBJ1-4; D not resolved. The length of the CDR3 is 14 residues. CDR1 is LNHDA and CDR2 is SQIVND in the germline V gene (reference sequence). V was pared by 9 bases and J by 2 bases, with 13 bases between. The CDR3 loop is CASANYETNEKLFF. The CDR3 coding sequence is TGTGCCAGCGCTAATTACGAGACTAATGAAAAACTGTTTTTT.

The chain carries TRBV11-2 and TRBJ1-2; perhaps TRBD1 as D (5 bases). Germline CDR1 reads SGHAT; CDR2 reads FQNNGV. Trimming took 5 bases from V and 4 from J, leaving 11 bases between them. CDR3 size: 13 residues. CDR3 DNA sequence: TGTGCCAGCAGCGCGGGGGGGGGCTATGGCTACACCTTC. This codes for CASSAGGGYGYTF.

The chain links TRBV6-5 to TRBJ2-7, with 9 bases aligning to TRBD1. The trim removed 2 bases at V and 6 bases at J, leaving 8 bases unmatched. The CDR3 runs to 15 residues. Germline CDR1 MNHEY, CDR2 SVGAGI. CDR3 region: CASSYGRTGAFEQYF. Written as DNA, the CDR3 is TGTGCCAGCAGTTACGGCAGGACAGGGGCGTTCGAGCAGTACTTC.

This rearrangement joins TRBV9 to TRBJ2-6, with D perhaps TRBD2 (6 bases). V dropped 4 bases and J dropped 2 bases, with 22 bases sitting between them. The CDR3 loop spans 19 amino acids. CDR1 and CDR2 from the germline V gene are SGDLS and YYNGEE. The CDR3 DNA sequence: TGTGCCAGCAGCCCCTCTCGGGGGTTTTTAGTTGCTGGGGCCAACGTCCTGACTTTC. Its translation is CASSPSRGFLVAGANVLTF.

Here the CDR3 DNA reads TGTGCCATCAATAGCGGGGGTAAGCAGTTCTTC. It yields the protein CAINSGGKQFF. This chain uses TRBV28 with TRBJ2-1; 9 nucleotides match TRBD2. CDR1 is MDHEN, CDR2 SYDVKM, per germline. This CDR3 spans 11 amino acids. V trimming: 10 bases; J trimming: 11 bases; junction bases outside the gene matches: 6.

The chain joins TRBV13 to TRBJ2-3; maybe TRBD1 (5 bases). Looked up from germline, CDR1 is PRHDT and CDR2 is FYEKMQ (reference sequence). V was clipped by 1 base and J by 2 bases, with 7 bases between them. The CDR3 consists of 14 residues. The CDR3 nucleotides read TGTGCCAGCAGCTTAGCCAGGGACACAGATACGCAGTATTTT. This gives the protein CASSLARDTDTQYF.

This chain connects TRBV9 to TRBJ2-1; 10 positions match TRBD2. V was clipped by 3 bases and J by 8 bases; unmatched bases: 2. The CDR3 is 13 amino acids. CDR1 and CDR2 from the germline V gene are SGDLS and YYNGEE. CDR3 DNA sequence: TGTGCCAGCAGCGCGACTAGCGGGTATGAGCAGTTCTTC. Its protein product is CASSATSGYEQFF.

With respect to this clone: This same CDR3 is encoded by further DNA sequences in the sample. This rearrangement joins TRBV4-1 to TRBJ2-7; the match to TRBD1 covers 10 bases. V gave up 3 bases and J gave up 6 bases; unmatched junction bases: 5. Germline V gives CDR1 MGHRA, CDR2 YSYEKL. The CDR3 spans 14 residues. CDR3 region: CASSHPGTGVEQYF. The CDR3 region has the DNA TGCGCCAGCAGCCATCCCGGGACAGGGGTCGAGCAGTACTTC.

This clone occurred once. The chain's CDR3 is CASSPGLGGWYEQYF. For the CDR3, the DNA is TGTGCCAGCAGCCCAGGACTAGGGGGGTGGTACGAGCAGTACTTC. The V gene is TRBV11-2, the J gene TRBJ2-7; possibly TRBD2 for D (7 bases). The CDR3 spans 15 residues. V was cut by 5 bases and J by 4 bases, with 18 bases left in between. Germline CDR1 is SGHAT and CDR2 is FQNNGV. The entire variable domain, with the rest obtained from reference TRBV11-2 and TRBJ2-7, is as follows: EAGVAQSPRYKIIEKRQSVAFWCNPISGHATLYWYQQILGQGPKLLIQFQNNGVVDDSQLPKDRFSAERLKGVDSTLKIQPAKLEDSAVYLCASSPGLGGWYEQYFGPGTRLTVT.

This clone was seen only a few times. This chain links TRBV5-8 with TRBJ1-5, with a weak D call TRBD1 (5 bases). The CDR3 runs to 13 residues. The V end lost 5 bases, the J end lost 5 bases, and 11 bases lay between the germline ends. CDR1 SGHTS and CDR2 YDEGEE come from the germline V gene. CDR3 in amino acids: CASRWGGDQPQHF. CDR3 sequence (DNA): TGTGCCAGCAGATGGGGGGGAGATCAGCCCCAGCATTTT. The variable domain in full, with the rest retrieved from reference TRBV5-8 and TRBJ1-5, is EAGVTQSPTHLIKTRGQQATLRCSPISGHTSVYWYQQALGLGLQFLLWYDEGEERNRGNFPPRFSGRQFPNYSSELNVNALELEDSALYLCASRWGGDQPQHFGDGTRLSIL.

The chain carries TRBV4-3 and TRBJ2-6; the D is unclear. This CDR3 region has 17 residues. The V and J ends lost 2 bases and 0 bases respectively, with 11 bases between them. The germline CDR1 and CDR2 sequences are LGHNA and YSLEER. CDR3 in amino acids: CASSQSGRSSGANVLTF. The CDR3 DNA reads as TGCGCCAGCAGCCAATCCGGACGGAGCTCTGGGGCCAACGTCCTGACTTTC.

The chain links TRBV30 to TRBJ1-6, with D perhaps TRBD1 (6 bases). The CDR3 consists of 14 residues. CDR1 is GTSNPN and CDR2 is SVGIG in the germline V gene (reference sequence). The ends were cut back, 3 bases at V and 5 bases at J, with 11 bases in the middle. CDR3 sequence reads: CAWREGGDNSPLHF. CDR3 in DNA: TGTGCCTGGAGGGAGGGGGGGGATAATTCACCCCTCCACTTT. The variable domain in full, completed from reference TRBV30 and TRBJ1-6, reads SQTIHQWPATLVQPVGSPLSLECTVEGTSNPNLYWYRQAAGRGLQLLFYSVGIGQISSEVPQNLSASRPQDRQFILSSKKLLLSDSGFYLCAWREGGDNSPLHFGNGTRLTVT.

This clone was seen a handful of times. This chain joins TRBV28 and TRBJ2-2; 10 positions match TRBD2. From germline, CDR1 is MDHEN and CDR2 SYDVKM. This CDR3 spans 17 amino acids. Trimming cost V 9 bases and J 7 bases; bases outside gene matches: 17. DNA of the CDR3: TGTGCCAGTAGAGCCTCGGGACTAGCGCTTCCCCGCGGGGAGCTGTTTTTT. Translating gives CASRASGLALPRGELFF.

This clone was observed a handful of times. The chain is built from TRBV30 and TRBJ1-2, with D tentatively TRBD1 (6 bases). The V gene's germline CDR1 is GTSNPN and CDR2 SVGIG (reference sequence). This CDR3 spans 12 amino acids. V was cut by 7 bases and J by 2 bases, with 11 bases left in between. CDR3 in DNA: TGTGCCTCCTCAACAGGGAACTATGGCTACACCTTC. Amino acid sequence: CASSTGNYGYTF.

The V gene is TRBV19, the J gene TRBJ2-7; no clear D gene. The V end was cut by 2 bases, the J end by 2 bases, with 10 bases between. CDR3 length: 14 amino acids. Germline CDR1 reads LNHDA; CDR2 reads SQIVND (reference sequence). The CDR3 loop reads CASSITYGAYEQYF. Written as DNA, the CDR3 is TGTGCCAGTAGTATAACTTACGGAGCCTACGAGCAGTACTTC.

This clone was seen only a few times. The gene calls are TRBV5-6 and TRBJ2-2; 9 nucleotides align to TRBD1. The CDR3 covers 15 residues. Germline V gene lookup returns CDR1 SGHDT and CDR2 YYEEEE. With V trimmed by 4 bases and J by 7 bases, 8 bases remained unmatched. CDR3 sequence: CASSPDTGGNGELFF. The CDR3, as DNA: TGTGCCAGCAGCCCTGATACAGGGGGCAACGGGGAGCTGTTTTTT. The full variable domain, completed using reference TRBV5-6 and TRBJ2-2, is DAGVTQSPTHLIKTRGQQVTLRCSPKSGHDTVSWYQQALGQGPQFIFQYYEEEERQRGNFPDRFSGHQFPNYSSELNVNALLLGDSALYLCASSPDTGGNGELFFGEGSRLTVL.

This clone was detected only a few times. J is TRBJ2-1 and V is TRBV2; 9 nucleotides align to TRBD2. The CDR3 covers 14 residues. The junction had 9 bases not matched to a gene; V was cut back by 11 bases and J by 4 bases. Germline V gene data show CDR1 as SNHLY and CDR2 as FYNNEI. In nucleotides, the CDR3 is TGTGCCCGCACCCCAGCGGGGGGTTACAATGAGCAGTTCTTC. Protein: CARTPAGGYNEQFF.